Listed below are T cell receptor beta chains from one sample, sequenced in a study of blood T cell repertoires in COVID-19. This table comes from immunoSEQ multiplex PCR, and its TCRdb copy is limited to in-frame clones, with some not included. This table has approximately 50,000 clones, over 85% appearing once. Source material: peripheral blood. These receptors originate from a human donor in a cohort sampled during active COVID-19. Each CDR3 is given with its conserved first and last residue. A D gene is named only where the DNA matches it firmly. Clone size is not always given. Where it is, it says once, few, many or a class for expanded clones.

clone_size	d_call	j_call	v_call	cdr3_nt	cdr3_aa
few	TRBD1	TRBJ1-2	TRBV7-9	TGTGCCAGCAGCTCCCGGGACAGGGGGCGCTTTGATGGCTACACCTTC	CASSSRDRGRFDGYTF
.	TRBD1	TRBJ2-7	TRBV9	TGTGCCAGCAGCCCTGAACCCTCAGGGGGCGAGCAGTACTTC	CASSPEPSGGEQYF
.	TRBD1	TRBJ2-3	TRBV24-1	TGTGCCACCAGTGACCCCGGACAGGGACAGCAAGATACGCAGTATTTT	CATSDPGQGQQDTQYF
few	.	TRBJ2-3	TRBV9	TGTGCCAGCAGCGTAGCTTGGGCGAATACGCAGTATTTT	CASSVAWANTQYF
.	.	TRBJ2-5	TRBV9	TGTGCCAGCAGCGGGGACAAGGTGGAGACCCAGTACTTC	CASSGDKVETQYF
.	.	TRBJ2-2	TRBV11-2	TGTGCCAGCAGCTTAGATCTGACCGGGGAGCTGTTTTTT	CASSLDLTGELFF
.	.	TRBJ1-1	TRBV6-5	TGTGCCAGCCTCCGGGGGGTAAACACTGAAGCTTTCTTT	CASLRGVNTEAFF
.	TRBD2	TRBJ2-3	TRBV6-6	TGTGCCAGCAGTAAAGGACTAGCGGGAGCGGATACGCAGTATTTT	CASSKGLAGADTQYF
.	TRBD2	TRBJ2-7	TRBV5-1	TGCGCCAGCAGCTTGGAGGGTCTAGCGGGAGAGGAGCAGTACTTC	CASSLEGLAGEEQYF
.	.	TRBJ1-2	TRBV29-1	TGCAGCGTTGAAGTCCCCTCCGAAGCTGTCTACACCTTC	CSVEVPSEAVYTF